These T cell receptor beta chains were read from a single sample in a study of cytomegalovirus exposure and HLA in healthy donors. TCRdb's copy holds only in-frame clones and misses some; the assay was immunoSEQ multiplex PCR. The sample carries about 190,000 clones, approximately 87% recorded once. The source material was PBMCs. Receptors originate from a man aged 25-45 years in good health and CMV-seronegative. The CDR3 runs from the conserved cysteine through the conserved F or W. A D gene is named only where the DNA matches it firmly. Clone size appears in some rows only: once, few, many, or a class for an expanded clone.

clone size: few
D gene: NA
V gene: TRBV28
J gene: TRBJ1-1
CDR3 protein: CASRVSRGFTEAFF
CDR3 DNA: TGTGCCAGCAGGGTCTCCAGGGGATTCACTGAAGCTTTCTTT

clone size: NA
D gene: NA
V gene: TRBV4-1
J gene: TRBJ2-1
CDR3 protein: CASSQLSNEQFF
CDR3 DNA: TGCGCCAGCAGCCAACTTAGCAATGAGCAGTTCTTC

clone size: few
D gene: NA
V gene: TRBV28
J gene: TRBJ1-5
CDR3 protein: CASSFRRGGQPQHF
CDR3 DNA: TGTGCCAGCAGTTTCCGGCGAGGGGGACAGCCCCAGCATTTT

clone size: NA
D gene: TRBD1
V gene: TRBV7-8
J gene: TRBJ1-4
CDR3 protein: CASSLSGQGAGNEKLFF
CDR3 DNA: TGTGCCAGCAGCCTGTCGGGACAGGGGGCAGGGAATGAAAAACTGTTTTTT

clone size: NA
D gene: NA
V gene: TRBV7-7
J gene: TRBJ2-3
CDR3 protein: CASSSSVASTDTQYF
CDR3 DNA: TGTGCTAGCAGCTCTAGCGTGGCTAGCACAGATACGCAGTATTTT

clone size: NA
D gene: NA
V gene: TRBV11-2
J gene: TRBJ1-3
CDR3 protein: CASSSSFGAVGNTIYF
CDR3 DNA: TGTGCCAGCAGCTCAAGCTTTGGGGCAGTTGGAAACACCATATATTTT

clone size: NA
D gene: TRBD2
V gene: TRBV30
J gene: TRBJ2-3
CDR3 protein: CAWSVRGRGTDTQYF
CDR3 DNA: TGTGCCTGGAGTGTACGCGGGAGGGGCACAGATACGCAGTATTTT

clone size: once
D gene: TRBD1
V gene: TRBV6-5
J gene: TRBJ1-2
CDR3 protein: CASSYSGTESYGYTF
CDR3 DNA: TGTGCCAGCAGTTACTCAGGGACAGAATCTTATGGCTACACCTTC

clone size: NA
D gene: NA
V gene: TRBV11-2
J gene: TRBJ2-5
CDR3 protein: CASSLDAGRRETQYF
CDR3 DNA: TGTGCCAGCAGCTTGGATGCGGGGAGAAGGGAGACCCAGTACTTC

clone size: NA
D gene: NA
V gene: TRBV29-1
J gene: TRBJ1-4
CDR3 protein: CSVQGRGNEKLFF
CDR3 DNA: TGCAGCGTGCAGGGGAGGGGTAATGAAAAACTGTTTTTT

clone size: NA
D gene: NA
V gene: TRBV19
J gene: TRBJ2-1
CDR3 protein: CASSKTPDGGPRSYNEQFF
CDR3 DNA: TGTGCCAGTAGTAAGACCCCGGATGGTGGGCCTCGCTCCTACAATGAGCAGTTCTTC

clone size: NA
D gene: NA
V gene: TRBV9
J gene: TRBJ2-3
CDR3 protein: CASGPDTQYF
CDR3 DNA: TGTGCCAGCGGGCCAGATACGCAGTATTTT

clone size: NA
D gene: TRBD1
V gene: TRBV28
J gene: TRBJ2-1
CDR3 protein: CASSLGTGRGYNEQFF
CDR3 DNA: TGTGCCAGCAGTCTAGGGACAGGGAGGGGATACAATGAGCAGTTCTTC

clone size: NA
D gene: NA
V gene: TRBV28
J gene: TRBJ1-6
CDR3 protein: CASSNTGGGDSPLHF
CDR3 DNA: TGTGCCAGCAGCAATACGGGGGGGGGCGATTCACCCCTCCACTTT

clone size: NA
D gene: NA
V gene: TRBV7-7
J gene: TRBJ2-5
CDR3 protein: CASSLLQGETQYF
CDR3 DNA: TGTGCTAGCAGCTTATTACAGGGAGAGACCCAGTACTTC

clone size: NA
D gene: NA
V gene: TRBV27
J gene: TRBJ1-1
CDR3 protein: CASSFSTTGTEAFF
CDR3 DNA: TGTGCCAGCAGTTTTTCGACCACGGGGACTGAAGCTTTCTTT

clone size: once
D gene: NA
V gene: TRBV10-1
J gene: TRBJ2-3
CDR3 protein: CASSELQGGFADTQYF
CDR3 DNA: TGCGCCAGCAGTGAGTTGCAGGGGGGATTCGCAGATACGCAGTATTTT

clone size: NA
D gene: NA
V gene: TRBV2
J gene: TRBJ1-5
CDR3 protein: CASSDTQGGSNQPQHF
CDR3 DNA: TGTGCCAGCAGTGATACCCAGGGAGGAAGCAATCAGCCCCAGCATTTT

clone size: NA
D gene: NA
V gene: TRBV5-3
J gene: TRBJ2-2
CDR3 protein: CARSLSGRGRDTGELFF
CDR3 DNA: TGTGCCAGAAGCTTGTCAGGAAGGGGGAGAGACACCGGGGAGCTGTTTTTT

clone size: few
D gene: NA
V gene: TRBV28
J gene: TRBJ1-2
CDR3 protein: CASSLWGASWGYTF
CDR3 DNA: TGTGCCAGCAGTTTATGGGGAGCCTCATGGGGCTACACCTTC